One sample yielded the 16 T cell receptor beta chains listed below, sequenced in a study of blood T cell repertoires in COVID-19. Clones were sequenced by immunoSEQ multiplex PCR, and TCRdb holds only the in-frame ones, with some missing. The table shows some 250,000 clones, with about 80% occurring only once. The specimen was peripheral blood. The receptor set was obtained from a woman older than 75 with acute or convalescent COVID-19.

The chain uses TRBV10-3 and TRBJ2-2; D gene unclear. V lost 0 bases, J lost 5 bases, and 10 bases lay in between. CDR1 and CDR2 (germline): ENHRY, SYGVKD. CDR3 length equals 15 residues. CDR3: CAISESPSGTGELFF. Written as DNA, the CDR3 is TGTGCCATCAGTGAGTCCCCGTCCGGTACCGGGGAGCTGTTTTTT.

This clone showed up just a few times. CDR3 in amino acids: CASSTQRQGALGRPVAQYF. CDR3 bases: TGCGCCAGCAGCACCCAGAGACAGGGGGCTTTAGGTCGACCGGTGGCCCAGTACTTC. V usage is TRBV5-1 and J usage is TRBJ2-5, with TRBD1 matching 10 bases. V lost 4 bases and J lost 9; bases outside the gene matches: 24. Germline V gene sequence: CDR1 SGHRS, CDR2 YFSETQ. The CDR3 spans 19 residues.

The V call is TRBV29-1, the J call TRBJ2-3; weak D call: TRBD1 (6 bases). The CDR3 sequence is 15 residues long. V dropped 8 bases and J dropped 0 bases, with 18 bases sitting between them. From germline, CDR1 is SQVTM and CDR2 ANQGSEA. This chain's CDR3 is CSTRQVPDSTDTQYF. DNA of the CDR3: TGCAGCACAAGACAGGTCCCAGATAGCACAGATACGCAGTATTTT.

The chain is built from TRBV10-3 and TRBJ1-1; a weak D match, TRBD1 (6 bases). Germline V gene sequence: CDR1 ENHRY, CDR2 SYGVKD. V was clipped by 6 bases and J by 0 bases, with 8 bases between them. The CDR3 runs to 13 residues. CDR3 amino acids: CAIRQGLNTEAFF. CDR3 nucleotides: TGTGCCATCAGACAGGGCTTGAACACTGAAGCTTTCTTT.

The chain has TRBV6-5 and TRBJ2-2; 7 positions agree with TRBD2. This CDR3 comprises 15 residues. Unmatched junction bases numbered 4, after V lost 5 bases and J lost 1 base. Germline assignment: CDR1 MNHEY and CDR2 SVGAGI. The CDR3: CASSRAGLNTGELFF. The CDR3 region has the DNA TGTGCCAGCAGTCGAGCGGGACTGAACACCGGGGAGCTGTTTTTT.

The chain links TRBV15 to TRBJ2-3, with a possible D match to TRBD2 (5 bases). The CDR3 runs to 14 residues. V was cut by 5 bases and J by 0 bases, with 9 bases left in between. Germline V CDR1 and CDR2: LNHNV, YYDKDF (reference sequence). The CDR3 sequence: CATSRIASTDTQYF. The CDR3, as DNA: TGTGCCACCAGCCGAATAGCGAGCACAGATACGCAGTATTTT.

This clone was detected a few times. CDR3 protein: CASSEGLALIAGELFF. CDR3 nucleotide sequence: TGTGCCAGCAGCGAGGGACTAGCATTAATTGCCGGGGAGCTGTTTTTT. The chain couples TRBV5-4 to TRBJ2-2, with 9 bases that match TRBD2. CDR3 size: 16 residues. In germline, CDR1 is SGHNT, CDR2 YYREEE (reference sequence). The junction had 10 bases not matched to a gene; V was cut back by 4 bases and J by 6 bases.

The chain links TRBV18 to TRBJ2-5; 7 positions match TRBD2. The CDR3 covers 15 residues. The J segment lost 3 bases and the V segment lost 1 base, leaving 5 bases of the junction unmatched. Per the germline V gene, CDR1 is KGHSH and CDR2 is LQKENI. CDR3 sequence: CASSPLVAGEETQYF. The DNA for the CDR3 is TGTGCCAGCTCACCACTGGTCGCGGGGGAAGAGACCCAGTACTTC.

This clone was counted between two and nine times. This chain connects TRBV11-2 to TRBJ2-7; TRBD1 matches at 8 bases. The CDR3 has 15 amino acids. Germline CDR1 SGHAT, CDR2 FQNNGV. V was clipped by 2 bases and J by 5 bases; unmatched bases: 8. This CDR3 is CASSLSGAGGHEQYF. The DNA of the CDR3 is TGTGCCAGCAGCTTAAGTGGTGCAGGGGGCCACGAGCAGTACTTC.

Notes on this clone: The germline gene is not matched at one end of the junction; a read error may be the cause. V is TRBV6-6 and J is TRBJ1-1, with a weak D call TRBD1 (5 bases). Germline V lookup: CDR1 MNHNY, CDR2 SVGAGI (reference sequence). The CDR3 covers 13 residues. The CDR3 reads CASSYSGTYEVFF. CDR3 sequence (DNA): TGTGCCAGCAGTTACTCCGGGACTTACGAAGTTTTCTTT.

This clone was counted ten times or more. The rearrangement joins TRBV30 to TRBJ1-5; D possibly corresponds to TRBD1 (6 bases). Trimming stripped 1 base from V and 5 bases from J, with 9 bases between. This CDR3 is built from 13 residues. The germline gives CDR1 GTSNPN, CDR2 SVGIG (reference sequence). Here the CDR3 DNA reads TGTGCCTGGAGTGCGGGGGGCGATCAGCCCCAGCATTTT. It codes for CAWSAGGDQPQHF.

This clone has a handful of counts. CDR3 coding DNA: TGTGCCAGCAGTACTCCGGGACAGGGGTACTCTGGGGCCAACGTCCTGACTTTC. This sequence encodes CASSTPGQGYSGANVLTF. The V gene is TRBV6-2 or TRBV6-3, the J gene TRBJ2-6; TRBD1 agrees at 10 bases. The CDR3 is made up of 18 amino acids. V shed 5 bases, J shed 0 bases, and the junction held 7 bases outside the gene matches. Germline V gene lookup returns CDR1 MNHEY and CDR2 SVGEGT.

The rearrangement joins TRBV18 to TRBJ1-5; 7 positions agree with TRBD1. Germline V lookup: CDR1 KGHSH, CDR2 LQKENI. J gave up 1 base and V 6 bases, and 6 bases lay outside the gene matches. The CDR3 consists of 15 residues. This CDR3 is CASSLEGASNQPQHF. Here the CDR3 DNA reads TGTGCCAGCTCCCTCGAGGGGGCGAGCAATCAGCCCCAGCATTTT.

The chain has TRBV6-1 and TRBJ1-2; 8 nucleotides agree with TRBD1. CDR1 and CDR2 from the germline V gene are MNHNS and SASEGT. There are 15 residues in the CDR3. Trimming at V came to 3 bases and at J to 7 bases, leaving 10 bases not matched to a gene. The CDR3 here is CASSDVDRGIRGYTF. The CDR3 DNA is TGTGCCAGCAGTGATGTAGACAGGGGAATACGTGGCTACACCTTC.

This chain joins TRBV3-1 (or the pseudogene TRBV3-2) and TRBJ1-1, with D unresolved. The germline V gene encodes CDR1 LGHDT and CDR2 YNNKEL (reference sequence). Trimming removed 6 bases at V and 2 bases at J, with 10 bases between. The CDR3 spans 13 residues. This CDR3 reads CASSLASNTEAFF. As DNA, the CDR3 is TGTGCCAGCAGTTTGGCCTCAAACACTGAAGCTTTCTTT.

V and J are TRBV5-1 and TRBJ1-2; TRBD1 matches 9 bases. Trimming took 4 bases from V and 4 from J; bases not matched to a gene: 5. This CDR3 is 14 amino acids long. Germline values: CDR1 SGHRS, CDR2 YFSETQ. CDR3 in amino acids: CASSPTGGSYGYTF. In DNA, the CDR3 is TGCGCCAGCAGCCCAACAGGGGGCAGCTATGGCTACACCTTC.